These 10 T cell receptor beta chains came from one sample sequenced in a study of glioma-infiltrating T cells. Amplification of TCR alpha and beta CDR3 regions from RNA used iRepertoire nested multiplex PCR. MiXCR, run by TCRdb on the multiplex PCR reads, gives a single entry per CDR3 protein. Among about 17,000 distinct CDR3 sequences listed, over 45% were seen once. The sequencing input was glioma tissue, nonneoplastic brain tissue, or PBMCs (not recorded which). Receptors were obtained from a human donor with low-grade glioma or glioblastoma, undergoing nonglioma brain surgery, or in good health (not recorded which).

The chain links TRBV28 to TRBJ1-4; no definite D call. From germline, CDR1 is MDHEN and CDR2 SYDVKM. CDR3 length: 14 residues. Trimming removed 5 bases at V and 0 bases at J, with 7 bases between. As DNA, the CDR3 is TGTGCCAGCAGTCCTTATCCAACTAATGAAAAACTGTTTTTT. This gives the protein CASSPYPTNEKLFF.

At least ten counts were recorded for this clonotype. CDR3 residues: CASSVTPSGANVLTF. As DNA, the CDR3 is TGTGCCAGCAGTGTTACACCGTCTGGGGCCAACGTCCTGACTTTC. The chain carries TRBV6-1 and TRBJ2-6; D gene uncertain. V was pared by 4 bases and J by 1 base, with 8 bases between. The germline V gene encodes CDR1 MNHNS and CDR2 SASEGT. The CDR3 sequence is 15 residues long.

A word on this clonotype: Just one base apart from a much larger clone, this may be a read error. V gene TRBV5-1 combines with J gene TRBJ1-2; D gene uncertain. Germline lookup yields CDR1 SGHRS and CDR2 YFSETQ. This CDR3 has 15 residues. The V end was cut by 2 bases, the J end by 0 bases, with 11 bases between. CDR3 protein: CASSFSVATNYGYTF. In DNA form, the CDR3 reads TGCGCCAGCAGCTTCTCCGTGGCTACTAACTATGGCTACACCTTC.

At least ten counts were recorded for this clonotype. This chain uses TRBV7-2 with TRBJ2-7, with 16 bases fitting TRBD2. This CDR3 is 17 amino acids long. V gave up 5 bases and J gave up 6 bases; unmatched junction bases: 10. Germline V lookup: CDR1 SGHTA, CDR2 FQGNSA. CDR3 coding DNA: TGTGCCAGCAGCCCCCGAGGGACTAGCGGGAGGGAGGGCGAGCAGTACTTC. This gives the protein CASSPRGTSGREGEQYF.

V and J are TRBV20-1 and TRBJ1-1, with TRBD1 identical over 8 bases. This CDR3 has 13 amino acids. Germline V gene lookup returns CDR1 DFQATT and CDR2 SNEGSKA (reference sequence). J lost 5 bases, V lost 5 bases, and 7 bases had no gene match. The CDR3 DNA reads TGCAGTGCTCTGCTTGGACAGGGTACTGAAGCTTTCTTT. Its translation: CSALLGQGTEAFF.

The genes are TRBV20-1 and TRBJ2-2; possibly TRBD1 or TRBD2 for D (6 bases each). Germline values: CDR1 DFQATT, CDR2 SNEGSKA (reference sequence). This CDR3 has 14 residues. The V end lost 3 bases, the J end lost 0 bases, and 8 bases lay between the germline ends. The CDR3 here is CSASRGANTGELFF. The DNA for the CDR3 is TGCAGTGCTAGTAGGGGGGCGAACACCGGGGAGCTGTTTTTT.

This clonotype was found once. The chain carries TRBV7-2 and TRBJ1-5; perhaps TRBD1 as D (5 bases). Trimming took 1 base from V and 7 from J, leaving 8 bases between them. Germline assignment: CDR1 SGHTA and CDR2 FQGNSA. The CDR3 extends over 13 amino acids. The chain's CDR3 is CASSLGGGQPQHF. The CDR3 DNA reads TGTGCCAGCAGCTTAGGGGGGGGACAGCCCCAGCATTTT.

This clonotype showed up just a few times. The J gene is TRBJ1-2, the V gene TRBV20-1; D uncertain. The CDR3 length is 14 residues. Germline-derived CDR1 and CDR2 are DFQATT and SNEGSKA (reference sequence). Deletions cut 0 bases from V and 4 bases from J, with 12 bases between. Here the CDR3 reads CSARDVDTGYGYTF. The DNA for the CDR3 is TGCAGTGCTAGAGACGTCGATACGGGCTATGGCTACACCTTC.

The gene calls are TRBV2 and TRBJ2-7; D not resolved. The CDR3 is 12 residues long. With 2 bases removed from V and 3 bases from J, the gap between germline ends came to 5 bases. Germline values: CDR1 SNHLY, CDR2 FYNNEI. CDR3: CASSEMGYEQYF. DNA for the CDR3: TGTGCCAGCAGTGAAATGGGCTACGAGCAGTACTTC.

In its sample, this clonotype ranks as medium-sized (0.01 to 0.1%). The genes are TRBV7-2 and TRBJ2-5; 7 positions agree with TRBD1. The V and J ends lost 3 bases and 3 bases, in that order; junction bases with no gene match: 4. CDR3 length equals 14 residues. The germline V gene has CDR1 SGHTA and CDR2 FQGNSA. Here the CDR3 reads CASSFNRGKETQYF. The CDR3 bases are TGTGCCAGCAGCTTTAACAGGGGTAAAGAGACCCAGTACTTC.